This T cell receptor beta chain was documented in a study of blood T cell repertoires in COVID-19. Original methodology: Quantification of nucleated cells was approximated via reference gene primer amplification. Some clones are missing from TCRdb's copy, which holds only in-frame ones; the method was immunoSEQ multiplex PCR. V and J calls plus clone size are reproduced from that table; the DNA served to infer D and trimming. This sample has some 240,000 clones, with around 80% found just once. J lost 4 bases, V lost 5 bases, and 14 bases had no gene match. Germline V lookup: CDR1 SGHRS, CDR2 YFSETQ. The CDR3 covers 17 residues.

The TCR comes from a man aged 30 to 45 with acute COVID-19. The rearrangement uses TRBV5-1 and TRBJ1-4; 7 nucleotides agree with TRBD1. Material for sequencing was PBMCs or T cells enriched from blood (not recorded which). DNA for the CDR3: TGCGCCAGCAGAAGACAGGGAGGCTCTTCTCTTAATGAAAAACTGTTTTTT. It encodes CASRRQGGSSLNEKLFF.